The clone carrying this T cell receptor (beta chain) was seen at least ten times. Germline CDR1 MNHNS, CDR2 SASEGT. The ends were cut back, 0 bases at V and 2 bases at J, with 8 bases in the middle. The CDR3 is made up of 15 amino acids. This sample was taken from a study of blood T cell repertoires in COVID-19. Using immunoSEQ multiplex PCR, the repertoire was profiled, and TCRdb retains in-frame clones only, with some absent. The data contain around 130,000 clones, about 85% of them singletons. This rearrangement joins TRBV6-1 to TRBJ1-5; D perhaps matches TRBD1 (5 bases). Specimen: peripheral blood. The clonotype comes from a middle-aged man with active or convalescent COVID-19. For the CDR3, the DNA is TGTGCCAGCAGTGAAGCAGGCAGGGGCAATCAGCCCCAGCATTTT. This codes for CASSEAGRGNQPQHF.